This TCR beta chain was documented in a study of CD8 T cells in ankylosing spondylitis. Broader study findings: Certain motif variants had earlier appeared in reactive arthritis synovial fluid and blood. A motif of under 10 highly homologous TCR beta variants was seen as apparently characteristic of ankylosing spondylitis blood.

The CDR3 sequence is 13 residues long. V shed 4 bases and J shed 3 bases, with 8 bases lying between them. In germline, CDR1 is SGHRS, CDR2 YFSETQ. It was by quantitative 5'-RACE with molecular barcodes that TCR beta libraries were made. In TCRdb, the 5' RACE reads were re-called with MiXCR into one record per CDR3 protein. The profile covers about 510,000 distinct CDR3 sequences, with roughly 5.3% appearing a single time and under 4.5% taken by the ten largest. This clonotype was recorded at least ten times. Its target is unknown. The receptor was derived from a male donor with ankylosing spondylitis. Source material: blood, either unsorted or a sorted T cell fraction (not recorded which). This rearrangement joins TRBV5-1 to TRBJ2-1; a possible D gene is TRBD2 (5 bases). The CDR3 sequence: CASSQTNYNEQFF. In DNA form, the CDR3 reads TGCGCCAGCAGCCAGACTAACTACAATGAGCAGTTCTTC.